Listed below are T cell receptor beta chains from one sample, sequenced in a study of blood T cell repertoires in COVID-19. Generated by immunoSEQ multiplex PCR, the TCRdb table keeps only in-frame clones and is missing some. There are about 20,000 clones in the sample; about 89% occur only once, and around 5.5% lies in the top ten. Sequencing was done on a sample of peripheral blood. Source of these receptors: a human donor in a cohort sampled during active COVID-19. CDR3s include the opening cysteine and the closing phenylalanine or tryptophan. The order of the fields is CDR3 DNA, CDR3 protein, D gene, J gene, V gene, clone size. A D gene is named only where the DNA matches it firmly. The size of a clone is reported for some rows only, either as once, few or many, or as a class for expanded clones.

TGTGCCAGCAGTGAACCAGGGGCGAGGAACTATGGCTACACCTTC	CASSEPGARNYGYTF	.	TRBJ1-2	TRBV6-1	.
TGTGCCACCAGCAGAGATGCGCTAGCGGGGGACACAGATACGCAGTATTTT	CATSRDALAGDTDTQYF	TRBD2	TRBJ2-3	TRBV15	.
TGTGCCAGCAGCCAAGCGGTAGGAGTGAACACTGAAGCTTTCTTT	CASSQAVGVNTEAFF	.	TRBJ1-1	TRBV4-2	.
TGTGCCACCCGGAGGGACTGGTCGAACACTGAAGCTTTCTTT	CATRRDWSNTEAFF	.	TRBJ1-1	TRBV19	.
TGTGCCTGGAAGGACAGGGGGCGTCGGACCGGGGAGCTGTTTTTT	CAWKDRGRRTGELFF	TRBD1	TRBJ2-2	TRBV30	.
TGTGCCAGCGGGTCCGACGGGAGTAGGTATGAGCAGTTCTTC	CASGSDGSRYEQFF	.	TRBJ2-1	TRBV2	.
TGTGCCAGCAGAAAAATTCAGGGCAAGTCGTACGAGCAGTACTTC	CASRKIQGKSYEQYF	.	TRBJ2-7	TRBV27	few
TGTGCCAGCATTGCTAGCGGGAGGGGCAATGAGCAGTTCTTC	CASIASGRGNEQFF	TRBD2	TRBJ2-1	TRBV19	once
TGTGCCAGCAGCCAATCGGGCTATTCCGGGGAGCTGTTTTTT	CASSQSGYSGELFF	.	TRBJ2-2	TRBV16	.
TGTGCCAGTCAGAGACTAGCGCGACCCTACGAGCAGTACTTC	CASQRLARPYEQYF	TRBD2	TRBJ2-7	TRBV27	.
TGTGCCAGCAGCCCTGGACTAGCGGCCTCCTACGAGCAGTACTTC	CASSPGLAASYEQYF	TRBD2	TRBJ2-7	TRBV27	.
TGTGCCAGCAGTTACACAACCTCAGGGGAGGGTGGCTACACCTTC	CASSYTTSGEGGYTF	.	TRBJ1-2	TRBV6-6	.
TGTGCCAGCAGCTTAGCGGGCAGGACCTATAATTCACCCCTCCACTTT	CASSLAGRTYNSPLHF	.	TRBJ1-6	TRBV7-9	.
TGTGCCAGTAGTATCCAAGGGGCTAACACCGGGGAGCTGTTTTTT	CASSIQGANTGELFF	.	TRBJ2-2	TRBV19	.
TGTGCCAGCAGCGAGACAGGGTTGAGAGGCTACACCTTC	CASSETGLRGYTF	TRBD1	TRBJ1-2	TRBV12-3/TRBV12-4	.
TGTGCCACCAGCAGAGATCGACAGGTCTCCTTGAGCTCTGGAAACACCATATATTTT	CATSRDRQVSLSSGNTIYF	.	TRBJ1-3	TRBV15	.
TGTGCCAGCAGTGAAGGACTAGTGGCCGGGGAGCTGTTTTTT	CASSEGLVAGELFF	.	TRBJ2-2	TRBV2	.